The subject of this entry is one T cell receptor (beta chain). Its target antigen remains unknown. No much larger clonotype is one base removed from it; base qualities were not supplied. Samples from volunteer blood donors who had recovered from COVID-19 were contributed by a second Seattle source. Each collaborating institution followed its own protocols to collect whole blood in K2EDTA tubes. For TCRbeta analysis, collaborators shipped samples as frozen whole blood, isolated PBMCs, or DNA extracted from either of those sample types. TCRbeta CDR3 regions were amplified from genomic DNA using the immunoSEQ Assay, a bias-controlled multiplex PCR. Concerning the study's data processing: Nucleated cell counts per sample were estimated from amplification of reference gene primers within the assay. Sequence reads were collapsed and filtered to measure the absolute abundance of every unique TCRbeta CDR3 rearrangement. For each sample, productive Simpson clonality was calculated as the square root of Simpson's diversity index across productive rearrangements. In TCRdb, the immuneACCESS table is reduced to in-frame sequences with V and J assigned. These tables do not hold every clone; where another copy was compared, an unresolved V gene accounts for under half, and the others remain unexplained. V and J calls and clone size are those listed in that table; D and trimming were worked out from the DNA. This sample is represented by some 200,000 clones; 80% to 90% of them were singletons. More than 1.2% of the sample belongs to the ten largest clones.

The junction carries 10 bases between V and J, which are trimmed by 0 bases and 5 bases respectively. CDR3 length: 14 amino acids, cysteine to phenylalanine. The entry retains the CDR3 DNA only, 42 bases that are in frame from base 1. Looking up the germline V gene yields CDR1 SGHRS and CDR2 YFSETQ. This specimen belongs to a study of blood T cell repertoires in COVID-19 (dated by TCRdb to 2019 to 2021). Concerning the study at large: Collaborator samples came from the United States, Italy and Spain and covered acute and convalescent phases of COVID-19. The prospective study material was composed of cDNA or gDNA derived from T cells, B-cell-depleted T cells, or PBMCs. Where HLA class I and class II types were available, the types were taken from metadata supplied by the sample provider, not from assay-based typing. The sample metadata nearly always contained a de-identified subject ID, COVID-19 status, age in years and sex. The repertoires were made available in a free public database intended to serve as a resource for research on the immune response to SARS-CoV-2. Deeply sampled blood TCRbeta repertoires from subjects exposed to, actively infected with, or recovered from COVID-19 were included in the dataset. Samples were obtained from the ongoing ImmuneRACE study (first 160 participants) and from over a thousand subjects provided by 6 global collaborators. Results and caveats for the whole study, not just this receptor: How much clinical and demographic metadata was included differed by source and by participant, and the metadata was provided uncurated.

The sample consisted of peripheral blood. The rearranged segments are TRBV5-1 and TRBJ2-3; D gene: possibly TRBD2, on 7 matching bases. The receptor comes from a middle-aged woman who had recovered from COVID-19. The CDR3 here reads CASSLEGEGDTQYF. The DNA reads as follows: TGCGCCAGCAGCTTGGAGGGGGAGGGAGATACGCAGTATTTT.